This entry is about one T cell receptor (beta chain). There is no known antigen for this receptor. Base qualities are missing; no much larger clone stands one base away. V was cut back by 2 bases and J by 3 bases, leaving a gap of 14 bases between them. From the cysteine through the phenylalanine, the CDR3 covers 17 amino acids. The only DNA kept is the CDR3, 51 bases in frame from the first base. CDR1 and CDR2 (SGHVS, FQNEAQ) derive from the germline V gene. The immunoSEQ Assay, a bias-controlled multiplex PCR, was used to amplify TCRbeta CDR3 regions from genomic DNA. The study's processing was this. Within the assay, amplification of reference gene primers was used to estimate how many nucleated cells each sample contained. To quantify the absolute abundance of each unique TCRbeta CDR3 rearrangement, sequence reads were collapsed and filtered. For each sample, productive Simpson clonality was calculated as the square root of Simpson's diversity index across productive rearrangements. In TCRdb, the immuneACCESS table is reduced to in-frame sequences with V and J assigned. These tables do not hold every clone; where another copy was compared, an unresolved V gene accounts for under half, and the others remain unexplained. V, J and clone size reflect that table, while D and trimming were determined from the DNA. The sample contains 100,000 or so clones, about 85% of them found a single time. The ten biggest clones cover approximately 24% of the sample.

Whole blood was collected in K2EDTA tubes by collaborating institutions according to the institutions' own protocols. Collaborator samples were shipped for TCRbeta analysis as frozen whole blood, isolated PBMCs, or DNA extracted from either sample type. The entry originates in a study of blood T cell repertoires in COVID-19 (dated by TCRdb to 2018 to 2021). For context, the study as a whole: Samples covering the acute and convalescent phases of COVID-19 were provided by collaborators in the United States, Italy and Spain. Deeply sampled blood TCRbeta repertoires from subjects exposed to, actively infected with, or recovered from COVID-19 were included in the dataset. The repertoires were made available in a free public database intended to serve as a resource for research on the immune response to SARS-CoV-2. HLA class I and class II types, where available, came from metadata supplied by the sample provider rather than from assay-based typing. Samples came from the ongoing ImmuneRACE study (first 160 participants) plus 1,254 subjects from 6 global collaborators. Sample metadata almost always included a de-identified subject ID, COVID-19 status, age in years and sex. The material from the prospective study consisted of cDNA or gDNA derived from T cells, B-cell-depleted T cells, or PBMCs. Study-wide conclusions, independent of this receptor: Clinical and demographic metadata were provided uncurated, with the amount varying by source and participant.

The receptor was derived from a human donor in a cohort sampled during active COVID-19. Source material: peripheral blood. The chain employs TRBV7-8 and TRBJ2-6; the best D guess is TRBD2, with 5 bases matching. At the DNA level, the sequence is TGTGCCAGCAGCTTATCGAGGGCGCTTGTTGGGGCCAACGTCCTGACTTTC. Translated, it reads CASSLSRALVGANVLTF. Where the CDR3 stops, the reference TRBV7-8 and TRBJ2-6 genes take over; the full variable domain is GAGVSQSPRYKVAKRGQDVALRCDPISGHVSLFWYQQALGQGPEFLTYFQNEAQLDKSGLPSDRFFAERPEGSVSTLKIQRTQQEDSAVYLCASSLSRALVGANVLTFGAGSRLTVL.